This T cell receptor beta chain came from a study of Ad26.COV2.S vaccination and SARS-CoV-2 variants. For the study at large: Intramuscularly, Ad26.COV2.S was given either once or twice, 56 days apart. General study results and limits: It was vaccine recipients, not placebo recipients, who had the higher spike-specific TCR breadth.

The germline V gene encodes CDR1 SGHNT and CDR2 YYREEE (reference sequence). The CDR3 contains 14 residues. Trimming removed 7 bases at V and 5 bases at J, with 18 bases between. Generated by immunoSEQ multiplex PCR, the TCRdb table keeps only in-frame clones and is missing some. The profile shows 200,000 to 250,000 clones, 70% to 90% of them singletons. Treatment indicated: around 19 received Ad26.COV2.S at low or high dose, single or two shots; a few received placebo; per-sample allocation not given. Sampling was done on day 63 after the first vaccine or placebo injection. Based in Boston, the donor was an adult of 18-55 years. Notes on this clone: Its specificity is not known.

The J gene is TRBJ2-5, the V gene TRBV5-4; either TRBD1 or TRBD2 may fit D (7 bases each). The sequencing here drew on peripheral blood, taken in a trial of Ad26.COV2.S vaccine versus placebo. This receptor was taken from a person between 18 and 65 years old who received the Ad26.COV2.S COVID-19 vaccine or a placebo. CDR3 sequence (DNA): TGTGCCAGCTTTTGGGGAGGGGGCTGGGAGACCCAGTACTTC. Translation gives CASFWGGGWETQYF.